These 32 T cell receptor beta chains share one sample of origin, sequenced in a study of vaccination and CD4 T cells after COVID-19. The Oncomine TCR Beta short-read assay was applied to DNA of cultured CD4+ T cells. MiXCR was run by TCRdb on the PCR reads, yielding one entry per CDR3 protein. The sample has about 20,000 distinct CDR3 sequences; approximately 60% are singletons. The antigens of these receptors remain unknown. Treatment here: roughly 11-day PBMC culture with coronavirus spike peptide pools or control peptides (ViraFEST assay). Material for sequencing was CD4+ T cells from blood, cultured in vitro. The receptors were sampled from a human donor who had recovered from COVID-19.

The V call is TRBV19, the J call TRBJ1-1, with D unresolved. Between the trimmed V and J ends, which lost 7 bases and 4 bases, there was a span of 13 bases. Germline V gene sequence: CDR1 LNHDA, CDR2 SQIVND (reference sequence). The CDR3 loop spans 13 amino acids. CDR3: CASKSATFTEAFF. The DNA for the CDR3 is TGTGCCAGTAAATCGGCAACGTTCACTGAAGCTTTCTTT. Supplemented by reference TRBV19 and TRBJ1-1, the full variable domain reads DGGITQSPKYLFRKEGQNVTLSCEQNLNHDAMYWYRQDPGQGLRLIYYSQIVNDFQKGDIAEGYSVSREKKESFPLTVTSAQKNPTAFYLCASKSATFTEAFFGQGTRLTVV.

The J gene is TRBJ1-2, the V gene TRBV7-9, with TRBD1 matching over 7 bases. CDR1 is SEHNR, CDR2 FQNEAQ, per germline (reference sequence). This CDR3 has 13 amino acids. V was pared by 3 bases and J by 4 bases, with 2 bases of the junction left unmatched. For the CDR3, the DNA is TGTGCCAGCAGCTTGACAGGGACCTATGGCTACACCTTC. Protein: CASSLTGTYGYTF.

This clonotype was seen just once. The chain links TRBV12-3 or TRBV12-4 to TRBJ1-1, with a possible D match to TRBD1 (6 bases). Trimming stripped 0 bases from V and 0 bases from J, with 8 bases between. CDR3 length equals 15 residues. The DNA for the CDR3 is TGTGCCAGCAGTTTAGCGGGGGGCCTGAACACTGAAGCTTTCTTT. It yields the protein CASSLAGGLNTEAFF.

V and J are TRBV19 and TRBJ1-5; D perhaps matches TRBD1 (5 bases). This CDR3 is built from 14 residues. CDR1 and CDR2 (germline): LNHDA, SQIVND (reference sequence). V was shortened by 3 bases and J by 7 bases, with 13 bases between the two germline ends. CDR3 nucleotide sequence: TGTGCCAGTAGTATGCCCAGGGCCCGCCAGCCCCAGCATTTT. Its protein product is CASSMPRARQPQHF.

This rearrangement joins TRBV20-1 to TRBJ1-1; the match to TRBD1 covers 7 bases. Per the germline V gene, CDR1 is DFQATT and CDR2 is SNEGSKA (reference sequence). CDR3 length: 14 residues. The trim removed 0 bases at V and 4 bases at J, leaving 5 bases unmatched. The CDR3 is CSARDGGQSTEAFF. Here the CDR3 DNA reads TGCAGTGCTAGAGATGGGGGACAGAGCACTGAAGCTTTCTTT.

The chain joins TRBV6-1 to TRBJ2-5; D assignment may be TRBD1 or TRBD2 (5 bases each). The CDR3 covers 11 residues. V dropped 11 bases and J dropped 5 bases, with 12 bases sitting between them. Germline assignment: CDR1 MNHNS and CDR2 SASEGT. CDR3 nucleotides: TGTGCCGGGGGACCCCGGGAGACCCAGTACTTC. Translated, it gives CAGGPRETQYF.

The rearrangement uses TRBV6-1 and TRBJ1-5, with no clear D. Germline values: CDR1 MNHNS, CDR2 SASEGT. This CDR3 has 14 residues. V lost 4 bases, J lost 0 bases, and 7 bases lay in between. This CDR3 reads CASSVQYSNQPQHF. DNA for the CDR3: TGTGCCAGCAGTGTGCAATATAGCAATCAGCCCCAGCATTTT.

The J gene is TRBJ2-7, the V gene TRBV10-2; D is possibly TRBD2 (6 bases). The germline V gene encodes CDR1 WSHSY and CDR2 SAAADI. This CDR3 region has 16 residues. V was cut by 8 bases and J by 2 bases, with 22 bases left in between. CDR3 in DNA: TGCGCCAGCTCGCGGGGCGGACGAACCGCACCCTACGAGCAGTACTTC. This codes for CASSRGGRTAPYEQYF.

V is TRBV11-3 and J is TRBJ1-1, with 7 bases identical to TRBD1. V gave up 5 bases and J gave up 0 bases; unmatched junction bases: 6. In germline, CDR1 is SGHNT, CDR2 YENEEA. The CDR3 is made up of 15 amino acids. The CDR3 DNA sequence: TGTGCCAGCAGCCCTCAGGGGGTGATGAACACTGAAGCTTTCTTT. Translating it yields CASSPQGVMNTEAFF.

V is TRBV11-3 and J is TRBJ2-3; D may match TRBD1 or TRBD2 (5 bases each). The V end lost 5 bases, the J end lost 11 bases, and 17 bases lay between the germline ends. The CDR3 has 13 residues. Germline V CDR1 and CDR2: SGHNT, YENEEA. The CDR3 loop is CASSGWDRARQYF. CDR3 sequence (DNA): TGTGCCAGCAGCGGCTGGGACCGTGCCAGGCAGTATTTT.

The chain combines TRBV20-1 with TRBJ1-1; TRBD1 matches 8 bases. From germline, CDR1 is DFQATT and CDR2 SNEGSKA (reference sequence). The CDR3 totals 13 residues. J gave up 4 bases and V 6 bases, and 7 bases lay outside the gene matches. The CDR3 loop reads CSAGAGGGTEAFF. In DNA, the CDR3 is TGCAGTGCGGGGGCAGGGGGCGGCACTGAAGCTTTCTTT.

The chain recombines TRBV11-3 with TRBJ2-2; a weak D match, TRBD1 (7 bases). This CDR3 region has 13 residues. The germline V gene encodes CDR1 SGHNT and CDR2 YENEEA. V lost 5 bases and J lost 5, with 9 bases in between. In nucleotides, the CDR3 is TGTGCCAGCAGCCCAGGGGGGACCGGGGAGCTGTTTTTT. It specifies CASSPGGTGELFF.

The V gene is TRBV6-2 or TRBV6-3, the J gene TRBJ1-2; a weak D match, TRBD1 (5 bases). The CDR3 covers 13 residues. Trimming took off 6 bases at V and 4 bases at J, with 12 bases between the two ends. Germline lookup yields CDR1 MNHEY and CDR2 SVGEGT. The CDR3 region is CASSTGPSYGYTF. The CDR3 nucleotides are TGTGCCAGCAGCACGGGGCCCAGCTATGGCTACACCTTC.

The gene calls are TRBV10-3 and TRBJ1-1; a weak D match, TRBD1 (6 bases). The CDR3 covers 15 residues. The germline CDR1 and CDR2 sequences are ENHRY and SYGVKD. The V gene lost 6 bases and the J gene lost 0 bases, with 14 bases spanning the gap. The CDR3 here is CAIRAGESMNTEAFF. The CDR3 nucleotides are TGTGCCATCAGGGCAGGGGAAAGCATGAACACTGAAGCTTTCTTT.

The CDR3 bases are TGTGCCAGCAGGGACATCTCTAACTATGGCTACACCTTC. This gives the protein CASRDISNYGYTF. This chain links TRBV6-2 or TRBV6-3 with TRBJ1-2, with D perhaps matching TRBD1 (5 bases). Trimming left V 6 bases short and J 0 bases short, with 8 bases between. CDR3 length: 13 amino acids. Germline lookup yields CDR1 MNHEY and CDR2 SVGEGT.

The CDR3 is CSAETGTGGVGTGELFF. The CDR3 DNA sequence: TGCAGCGCCGAGACCGGGACAGGGGGCGTGGGCACCGGGGAGCTGTTTTTT. The chain employs TRBV29-1 and TRBJ2-2; 12 positions match TRBD1. The CDR3 consists of 17 residues. The junction had 13 bases not matched to a gene; V was cut back by 7 bases and J by 4 bases. Germline lookup yields CDR1 SQVTM and CDR2 ANQGSEA.

This chain connects TRBV4-3 to TRBJ1-2; the match to TRBD1 covers 7 bases. The germline V gene encodes CDR1 LGHNA and CDR2 YSLEER. The length of the CDR3 is 15 residues. V gave up 1 base and J gave up 5 bases; unmatched junction bases: 7. CDR3 nucleotides: TGCGCCAGCAGCCAAGGACAGGGTTTGGGTTATGGCTACACCTTC. Translation: CASSQGQGLGYGYTF.

This rearrangement joins TRBV20-1 to TRBJ2-1; a weak D match, TRBD2 (6 bases). V was cut by 5 bases and J by 1 base, with 15 bases left in between. The V gene's germline CDR1 is DFQATT and CDR2 SNEGSKA (reference sequence). This CDR3 has 15 amino acids. CDR3 sequence (DNA): TGCAGTGCTGGGATAAGCGCGGGATCCTACAATGAGCAGTTCTTC. Protein product: CSAGISAGSYNEQFF.

This clonotype was seen a few times. The chain carries TRBV20-1 and TRBJ1-5, with D hard to call. The germline CDR1 and CDR2 sequences are DFQATT and SNEGSKA (reference sequence). Trimming took 4 bases from V and 4 from J, leaving 8 bases between them. CDR3 length equals 12 residues. CDR3 DNA: TGCAGTGCTACCGGGAGAAATCAGCCCCAGCATTTT. It yields the protein CSATGRNQPQHF.

This clonotype was seen a handful of times. The V gene is TRBV6-1, the J gene TRBJ2-1; D might be TRBD2 (5 bases). Between the trimmed V and J ends, which lost 8 bases and 12 bases, there was a span of 17 bases. The CDR3 is 12 amino acids. The germline gives CDR1 MNHNS, CDR2 SASEGT. For the CDR3, the DNA is TGTGCCAGCTTCACAACGACGGGGAGGCAGTTCTTC. The encoded protein is CASFTTTGRQFF.

This chain uses TRBV19 with TRBJ2-1, with D tentatively TRBD2 (5 bases). The CDR3 has 15 amino acids. V lost 5 bases, J lost 0 bases, and 11 bases lay in between. In germline, CDR1 is LNHDA, CDR2 SQIVND (reference sequence). This CDR3 is CASSATRVSYNEQFF. The CDR3 coding sequence is TGTGCCAGTAGTGCAACTAGAGTCTCCTACAATGAGCAGTTCTTC.

The chain employs TRBV19 and TRBJ1-1; D uncertain. V dropped 7 bases and J dropped 1 base, with 10 bases sitting between them. The CDR3 consists of 13 residues. From germline, CDR1 is LNHDA and CDR2 SQIVND (reference sequence). The CDR3 coding sequence is TGTGCCAGTAACTCGGACTGGAACACTGAAGCTTTCTTT. Encoded protein: CASNSDWNTEAFF.

This chain connects TRBV7-2 to TRBJ1-1; TRBD1 matches at 7 bases. With 2 bases clipped from V and 14 bases from J, the junction kept 8 bases outside the gene matches. CDR3 size: 12 residues. Germline loops: CDR1 SGHTA, CDR2 FQGNSA. CDR3 in amino acids: CASSLFRGPEFF. In DNA form, the CDR3 reads TGTGCCAGCAGCTTATTTAGGGGGCCGGAATTCTTT.

V is TRBV20-1 and J is TRBJ2-7, with D possibly being TRBD2 (5 bases). The CDR3 is made up of 14 amino acids. CDR1 is DFQATT, CDR2 SNEGSKA, per germline (reference sequence). Trimming removed 6 bases at V and 0 bases at J, with 15 bases between. Here the CDR3 DNA reads TGCAGTGCCTTGTCGGGGTCCCGCTCCTACGAGCAGTACTTC. Its translation: CSALSGSRSYEQYF.

The chain is built from TRBV19 and TRBJ2-1; 8 nucleotides align to TRBD2. The CDR3 sequence is 13 residues long. CDR1 is LNHDA, CDR2 SQIVND, per germline (reference sequence). Trimming cost V 8 bases and J 6 bases; bases outside gene matches: 6. The CDR3 DNA reads as TGTGCCAGTTCCGGGACTAGATCCAATGAGCAGTTCTTC. As protein: CASSGTRSNEQFF.

This clonotype was counted a single time. This chain joins TRBV7-2 and TRBJ2-7, with D perhaps being TRBD1 or TRBD2 (5 bases each). The CDR3 runs to 13 residues. Germline V CDR1 and CDR2: SGHTA, FQGNSA. V dropped 5 bases and J dropped 7 bases, with 15 bases sitting between them. The CDR3 bases are TGTGCCAGCAGCCCGTTTGGTTGGGGGGAGCAGTACTTC. The encoded protein is CASSPFGWGEQYF.

In its sample, this clonotype was seen a few times. The chain joins TRBV11-3 to TRBJ2-1, with 7 bases aligning to TRBD1. Losses at the gene ends were 5 bases for V and 0 bases for J; bases not matched to a gene: 4. This CDR3 region has 15 residues. In germline, CDR1 is SGHNT, CDR2 YENEEA. CDR3 protein: CASSPRTGSYNEQFF. CDR3 nucleotide sequence: TGTGCCAGCAGCCCTAGGACAGGCTCCTACAATGAGCAGTTCTTC.

The genes are TRBV7-2 and TRBJ2-5; TRBD2 is a possible D gene (5 bases). Per the germline V gene, CDR1 is SGHTA and CDR2 is FQGNSA. The CDR3 spans 15 residues. The V gene lost 5 bases and the J gene lost 2 bases, with 15 bases spanning the gap. Here the CDR3 DNA reads TGTGCCAGCAGCCAACTAGTGCGGACGCAAGAGACCCAGTACTTC. Translation gives CASSQLVRTQETQYF.

The chain carries TRBV2 and TRBJ1-1; 8 bases match TRBD1. The germline V gene has CDR1 SNHLY and CDR2 FYNNEI. The J segment lost 4 bases and the V segment lost 6 bases, leaving 4 bases of the junction unmatched. This CDR3 has 13 amino acids. The CDR3 DNA sequence: TGTGCCAGCAGCAAAGACAGGGGCACTGAAGCTTTCTTT. Translating gives CASSKDRGTEAFF.

The chain recombines TRBV12-3 or TRBV12-4 with TRBJ1-2; a weak D match, TRBD1 (5 bases). The CDR3 is 14 residues long. Trimming pared 2 bases from V and 8 bases from J, leaving 15 bases between. The CDR3 coding sequence is TGTGCCAGCAGTTTAAAACCCGGGGCGGACGGCTACACCTTC. Its translation: CASSLKPGADGYTF.

This clonotype was counted only a few times. The rearrangement joins TRBV7-9 to TRBJ1-1, with D maybe TRBD1 (5 bases). Trimming removed 5 bases at V and 3 bases at J, with 13 bases between. This CDR3 is 14 amino acids long. In germline, CDR1 is SEHNR, CDR2 FQNEAQ (reference sequence). CDR3 residues: CASSPAGEYTEAFF. Here the CDR3 DNA reads TGTGCCAGCAGCCCCGCGGGGGAGTACACTGAAGCTTTCTTT.

This clonotype was detected a few times. The CDR3 is CASSPRTGKRDTQYF. As DNA, the CDR3 is TGTGCCAGCAGTCCCCGGACAGGGAAAAGGGATACGCAGTATTTT. The V gene is TRBV28, the J gene TRBJ2-3; TRBD1 matches at 8 bases. The ends lost 5 bases at V and 6 bases at J; junction bases unmatched: 10. In germline, CDR1 is MDHEN, CDR2 SYDVKM. The CDR3 length is 15 residues.